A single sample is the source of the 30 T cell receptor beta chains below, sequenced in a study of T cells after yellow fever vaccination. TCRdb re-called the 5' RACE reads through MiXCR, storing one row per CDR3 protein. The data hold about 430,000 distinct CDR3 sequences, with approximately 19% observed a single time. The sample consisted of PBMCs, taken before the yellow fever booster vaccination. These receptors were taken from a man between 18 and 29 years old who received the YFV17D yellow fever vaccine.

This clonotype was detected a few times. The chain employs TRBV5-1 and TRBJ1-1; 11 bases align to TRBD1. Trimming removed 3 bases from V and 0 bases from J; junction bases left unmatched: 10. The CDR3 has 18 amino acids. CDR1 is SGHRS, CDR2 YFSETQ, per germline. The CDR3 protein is CASSSRDRGSIMNTEAFF. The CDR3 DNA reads TGCGCCAGCAGCTCAAGGGACAGGGGGTCTATTATGAACACTGAAGCTTTCTTT.

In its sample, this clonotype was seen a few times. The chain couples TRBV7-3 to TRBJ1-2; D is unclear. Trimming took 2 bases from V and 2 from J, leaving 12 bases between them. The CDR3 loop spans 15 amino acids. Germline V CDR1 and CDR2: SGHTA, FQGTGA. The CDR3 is CASSLDARPNYGYTF. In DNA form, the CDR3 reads TGTGCCAGCAGCTTAGACGCCAGACCCAACTATGGCTACACCTTC.

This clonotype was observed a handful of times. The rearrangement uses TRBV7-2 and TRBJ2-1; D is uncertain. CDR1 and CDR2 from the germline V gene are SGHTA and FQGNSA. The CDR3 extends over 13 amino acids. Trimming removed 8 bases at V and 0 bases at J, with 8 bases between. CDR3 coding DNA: TGTGCCAGCGCTCTGAACTCCTACAATGAGCAGTTCTTC. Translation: CASALNSYNEQFF.

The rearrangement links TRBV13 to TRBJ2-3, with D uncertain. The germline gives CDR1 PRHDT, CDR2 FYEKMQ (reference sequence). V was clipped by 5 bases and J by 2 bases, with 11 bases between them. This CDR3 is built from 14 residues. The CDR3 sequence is CASSPRRLTDTQYF. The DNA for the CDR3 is TGTGCCAGCAGCCCAAGACGGCTCACAGATACGCAGTATTTT.

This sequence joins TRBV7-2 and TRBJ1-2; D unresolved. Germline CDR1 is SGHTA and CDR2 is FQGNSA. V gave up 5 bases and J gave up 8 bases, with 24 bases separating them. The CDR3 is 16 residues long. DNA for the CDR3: TGTGCCAGCAGCCGAGCCCCCTCTCGTAAGACCTACGGCTACACCTTC. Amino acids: CASSRAPSRKTYGYTF.

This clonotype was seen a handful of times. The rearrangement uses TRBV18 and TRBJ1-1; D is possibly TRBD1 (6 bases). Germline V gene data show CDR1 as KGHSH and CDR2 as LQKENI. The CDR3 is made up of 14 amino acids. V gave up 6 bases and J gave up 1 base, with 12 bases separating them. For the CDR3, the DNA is TGTGCCAGCTCCCGGGACAACTCGAACACTGAAGCTTTCTTT. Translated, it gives CASSRDNSNTEAFF.

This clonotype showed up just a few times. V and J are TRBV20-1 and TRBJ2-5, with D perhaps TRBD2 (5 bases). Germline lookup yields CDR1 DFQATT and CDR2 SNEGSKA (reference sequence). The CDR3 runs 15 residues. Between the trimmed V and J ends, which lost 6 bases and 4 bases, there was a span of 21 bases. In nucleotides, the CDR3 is TGCAGTGCCCCCCCGGGGTCTTCGAGAGGAGAGACCCAGTACTTC. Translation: CSAPPGSSRGETQYF.

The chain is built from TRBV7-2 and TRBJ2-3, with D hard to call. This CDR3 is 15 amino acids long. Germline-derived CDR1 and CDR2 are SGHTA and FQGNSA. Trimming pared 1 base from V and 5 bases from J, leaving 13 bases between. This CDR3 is CASSLELGPVDTQYF. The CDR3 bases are TGTGCCAGCAGCTTAGAGTTAGGGCCCGTAGATACGCAGTATTTT. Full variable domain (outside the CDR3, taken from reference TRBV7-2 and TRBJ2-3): GAGVSQSPSNKVTEKGKDVELRCDPISGHTALYWYRQSLGQGLEFLIYFQGNSAPDKSGLPSDRFSAERTGGSVSTLTIQRTQQEDSAVYLCASSLELGPVDTQYFGPGTRLTVL.

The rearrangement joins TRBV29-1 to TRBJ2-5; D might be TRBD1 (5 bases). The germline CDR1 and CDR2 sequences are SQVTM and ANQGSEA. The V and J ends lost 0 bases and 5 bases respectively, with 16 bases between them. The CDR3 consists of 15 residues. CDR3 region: CSVEEGQDPLETQYF. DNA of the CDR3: TGCAGCGTTGAAGAGGGGCAGGACCCGCTGGAGACCCAGTACTTC.

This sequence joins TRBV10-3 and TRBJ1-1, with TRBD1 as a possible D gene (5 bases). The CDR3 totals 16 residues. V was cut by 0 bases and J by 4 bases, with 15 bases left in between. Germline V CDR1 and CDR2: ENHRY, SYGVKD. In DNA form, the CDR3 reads TGTGCCATCAGTGAGTCATCACGGGGGGTAGGCACTGAAGCTTTCTTT. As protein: CAISESSRGVGTEAFF.

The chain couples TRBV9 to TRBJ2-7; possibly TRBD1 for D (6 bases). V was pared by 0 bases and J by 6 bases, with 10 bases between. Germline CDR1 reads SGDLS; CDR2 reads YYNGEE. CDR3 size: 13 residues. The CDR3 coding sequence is TGTGCCAGCAGCGTAGTTTCAGGGGCCGAGCAGTACTTC. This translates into CASSVVSGAEQYF.

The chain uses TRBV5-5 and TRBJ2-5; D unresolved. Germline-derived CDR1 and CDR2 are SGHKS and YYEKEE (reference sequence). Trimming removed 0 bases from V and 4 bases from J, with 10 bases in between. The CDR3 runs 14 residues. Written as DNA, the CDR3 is TGTGCCAGCAGCTTGGACAGACCCCCAGAGACCCAGTACTTC. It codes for CASSLDRPPETQYF.

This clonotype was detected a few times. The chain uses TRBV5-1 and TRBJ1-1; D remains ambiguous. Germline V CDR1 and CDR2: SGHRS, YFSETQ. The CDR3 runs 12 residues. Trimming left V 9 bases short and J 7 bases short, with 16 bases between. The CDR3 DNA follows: TGCGCCACCAAGGAAGTGGGAGGTGAAGCTTTCTTT. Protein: CATKEVGGEAFF.

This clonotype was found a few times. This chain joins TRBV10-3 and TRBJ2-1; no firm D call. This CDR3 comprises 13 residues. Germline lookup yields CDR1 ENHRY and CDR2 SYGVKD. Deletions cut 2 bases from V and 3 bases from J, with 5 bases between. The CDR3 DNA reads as TGTGCCATCAGTGAGCGCGGCTACAATGAGCAGTTCTTC. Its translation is CAISERGYNEQFF.

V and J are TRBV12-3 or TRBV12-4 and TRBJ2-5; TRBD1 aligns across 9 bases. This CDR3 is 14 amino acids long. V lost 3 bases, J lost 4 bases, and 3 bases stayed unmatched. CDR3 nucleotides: TGTGCCAGCAGTTTCCCGGACAGGGGAGAGACCCAGTACTTC. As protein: CASSFPDRGETQYF.

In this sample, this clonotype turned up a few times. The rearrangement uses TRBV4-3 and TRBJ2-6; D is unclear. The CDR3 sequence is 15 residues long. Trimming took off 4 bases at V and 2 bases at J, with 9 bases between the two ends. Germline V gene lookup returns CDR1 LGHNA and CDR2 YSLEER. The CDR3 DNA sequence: TGCGCCAGCAGCCCACAGAGTACTGGGGCCAACGTCCTGACTTTC. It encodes CASSPQSTGANVLTF.

The CDR3 sequence is CASSQDWRTGWGTQYF. In nucleotides, the CDR3 is TGCGCCAGCAGCCAAGATTGGAGGACAGGATGGGGGACCCAGTACTTC. This chain joins TRBV4-1 and TRBJ2-5, with 7 positions matching TRBD1. The CDR3 spans 16 residues. V dropped 0 bases and J dropped 7; count of bases not matched to a gene: 11. Germline loops: CDR1 MGHRA, CDR2 YSYEKL.

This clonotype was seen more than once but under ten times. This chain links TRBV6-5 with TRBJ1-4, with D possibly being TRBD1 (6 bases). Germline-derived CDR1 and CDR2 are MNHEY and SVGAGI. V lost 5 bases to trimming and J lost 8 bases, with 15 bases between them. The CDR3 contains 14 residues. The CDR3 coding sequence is TGTGCCAGCAGTCCGGGGGCCTATAAGGAAAAACTGTTTTTT. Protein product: CASSPGAYKEKLFF.

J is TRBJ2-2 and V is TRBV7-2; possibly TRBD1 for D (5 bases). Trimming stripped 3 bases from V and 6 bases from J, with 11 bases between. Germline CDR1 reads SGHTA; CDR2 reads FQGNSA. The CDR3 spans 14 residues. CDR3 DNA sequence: TGTGCCAGCAGCTTCACCCAGGGATCCGGGGAGCTGTTTTTT. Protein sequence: CASSFTQGSGELFF.

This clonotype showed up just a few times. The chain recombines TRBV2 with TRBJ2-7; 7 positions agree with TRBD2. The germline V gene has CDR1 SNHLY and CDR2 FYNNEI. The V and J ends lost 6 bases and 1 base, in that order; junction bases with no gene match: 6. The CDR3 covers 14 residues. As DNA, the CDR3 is TGTGCCAGCAGACGATCGGGGGGTTCCTACGAGCAGTACGTC. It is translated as CASRRSGGSYEQYV.

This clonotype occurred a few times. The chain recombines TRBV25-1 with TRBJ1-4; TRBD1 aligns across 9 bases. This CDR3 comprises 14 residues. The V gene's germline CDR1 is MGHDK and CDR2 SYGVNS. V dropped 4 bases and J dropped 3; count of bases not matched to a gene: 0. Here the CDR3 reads CASSGQGANEKLFF. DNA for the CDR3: TGTGCCAGCAGTGGACAGGGGGCTAATGAAAAACTGTTTTTT.

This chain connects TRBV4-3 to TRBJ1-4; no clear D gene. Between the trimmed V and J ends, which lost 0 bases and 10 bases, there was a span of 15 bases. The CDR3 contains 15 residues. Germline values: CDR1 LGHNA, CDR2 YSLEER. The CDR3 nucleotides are TGCGCCAGCAGCCAAGACTGGACGCGATTCGGAAAACTGTTTTTT. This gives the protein CASSQDWTRFGKLFF.

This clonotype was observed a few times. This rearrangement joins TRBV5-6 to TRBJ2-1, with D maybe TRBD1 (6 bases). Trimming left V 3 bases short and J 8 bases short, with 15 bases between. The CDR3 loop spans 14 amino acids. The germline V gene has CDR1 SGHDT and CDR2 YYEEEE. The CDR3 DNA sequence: TGTGCCAGCAGCTGGGACACCCCGAGCGATGAGCAGTTCTTC. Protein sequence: CASSWDTPSDEQFF. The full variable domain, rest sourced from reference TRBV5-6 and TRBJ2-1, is DAGVTQSPTHLIKTRGQQVTLRCSPKSGHDTVSWYQQALGQGPQFIFQYYEEEERQRGNFPDRFSGHQFPNYSSELNVNALLLGDSALYLCASSWDTPSDEQFFGPGTRLTVL.

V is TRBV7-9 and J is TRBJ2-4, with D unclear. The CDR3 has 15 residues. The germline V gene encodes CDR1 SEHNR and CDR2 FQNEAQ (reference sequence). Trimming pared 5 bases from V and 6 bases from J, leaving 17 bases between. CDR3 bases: TGTGCCAGCAGCCGGCCCTGGACGGTCTTAAACATTCAGTACTTC. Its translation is CASSRPWTVLNIQYF.

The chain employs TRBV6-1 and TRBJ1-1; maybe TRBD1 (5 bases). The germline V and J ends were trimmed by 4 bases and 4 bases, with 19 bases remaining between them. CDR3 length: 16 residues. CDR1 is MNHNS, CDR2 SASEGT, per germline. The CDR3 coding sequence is TGTGCCAGCAGTGTACGGGCGTGGAGCAGGGCCACTGAAGCTTTCTTT. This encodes CASSVRAWSRATEAFF.

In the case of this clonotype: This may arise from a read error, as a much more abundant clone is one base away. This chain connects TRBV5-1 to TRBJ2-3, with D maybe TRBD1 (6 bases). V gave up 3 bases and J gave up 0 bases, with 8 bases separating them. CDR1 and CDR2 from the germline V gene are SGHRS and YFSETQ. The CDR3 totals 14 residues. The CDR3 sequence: CASSSDRSTDTQYF. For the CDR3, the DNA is TGCGCCAGCAGCTCGGACAGAAGCACAGATACGCAGTATTTT. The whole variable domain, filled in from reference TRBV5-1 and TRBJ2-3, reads KAGVTQTPRYLIKTRGQQVTLSCSPISGHRSVSWYQQTPGQGLQFLFEYFSETQRNKGNFPGRFSGRQFSNSRSEMNVSTLELGDSALYLCASSSDRSTDTQYFGPGTRLTVL.

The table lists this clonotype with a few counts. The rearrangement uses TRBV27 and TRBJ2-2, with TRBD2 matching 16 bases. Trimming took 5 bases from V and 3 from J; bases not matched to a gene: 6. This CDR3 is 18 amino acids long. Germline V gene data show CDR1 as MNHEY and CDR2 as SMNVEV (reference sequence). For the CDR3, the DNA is TGTGCCAGCAGTCTCCAGGGACTAGCGGGGGGGTACACCGGGGAGCTGTTTTTT. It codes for CASSLQGLAGGYTGELFF.

The CDR3 coding sequence is TGTGCCAGCAGTGATGGTTTGGGGGGACCGAACACCGGGGAGCTGTTTTTT. Translated, it gives CASSDGLGGPNTGELFF. J is TRBJ2-2 and V is TRBV2; possible D gene TRBD2, 6 bases. The V gene lost 3 bases and the J gene lost 0 bases, with 14 bases spanning the gap. The CDR3 has 17 residues. CDR1 and CDR2 (germline): SNHLY, FYNNEI.

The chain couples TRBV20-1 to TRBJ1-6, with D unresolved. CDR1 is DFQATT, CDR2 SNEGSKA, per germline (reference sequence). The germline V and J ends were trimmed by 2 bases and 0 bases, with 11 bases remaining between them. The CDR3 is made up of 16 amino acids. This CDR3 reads CSARQARSSYNSPLHF. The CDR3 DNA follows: TGCAGTGCTAGACAGGCCAGGAGCTCCTATAATTCACCCCTCCACTTT.

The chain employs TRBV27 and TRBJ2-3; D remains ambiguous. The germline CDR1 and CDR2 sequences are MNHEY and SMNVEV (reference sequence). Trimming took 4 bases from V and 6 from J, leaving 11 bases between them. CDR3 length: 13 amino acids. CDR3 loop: CASSWPSVDTQYF. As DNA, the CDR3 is TGTGCCAGCAGTTGGCCCTCGGTCGATACGCAGTATTTT.